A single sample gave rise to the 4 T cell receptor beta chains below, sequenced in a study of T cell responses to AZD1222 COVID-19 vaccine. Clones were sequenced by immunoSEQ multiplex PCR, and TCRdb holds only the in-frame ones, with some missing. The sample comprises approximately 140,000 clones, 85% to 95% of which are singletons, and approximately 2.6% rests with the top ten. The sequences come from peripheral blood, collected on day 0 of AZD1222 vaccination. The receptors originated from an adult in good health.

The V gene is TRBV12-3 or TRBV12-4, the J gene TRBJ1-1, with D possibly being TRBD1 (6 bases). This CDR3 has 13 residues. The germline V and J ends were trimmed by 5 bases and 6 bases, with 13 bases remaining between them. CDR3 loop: CASSRTAAAEAFF. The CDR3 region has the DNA TGTGCCAGCAGTCGGACAGCGGCCGCTGAAGCTTTCTTT.

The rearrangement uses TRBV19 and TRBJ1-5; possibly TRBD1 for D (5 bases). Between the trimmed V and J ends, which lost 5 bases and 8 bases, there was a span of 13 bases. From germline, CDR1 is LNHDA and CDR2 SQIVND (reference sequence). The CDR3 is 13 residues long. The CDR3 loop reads CASSGELGEPQHF. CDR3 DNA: TGTGCCAGTAGTGGGGAGTTGGGGGAGCCCCAGCATTTT.

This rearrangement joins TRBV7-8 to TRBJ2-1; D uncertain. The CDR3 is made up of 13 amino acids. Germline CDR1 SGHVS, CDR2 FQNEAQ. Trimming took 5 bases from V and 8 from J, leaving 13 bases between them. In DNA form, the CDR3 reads TGTGCCAGCAGCCCAATCAATTTCGATGAGCAGTTCTTC. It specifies CASSPINFDEQFF.

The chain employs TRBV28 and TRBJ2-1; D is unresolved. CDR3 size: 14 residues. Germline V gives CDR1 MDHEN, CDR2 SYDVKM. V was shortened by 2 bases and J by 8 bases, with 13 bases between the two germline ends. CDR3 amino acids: CASSLMALGDEQFF. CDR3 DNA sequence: TGTGCCAGCAGTTTAATGGCCCTAGGCGATGAGCAGTTCTTC.